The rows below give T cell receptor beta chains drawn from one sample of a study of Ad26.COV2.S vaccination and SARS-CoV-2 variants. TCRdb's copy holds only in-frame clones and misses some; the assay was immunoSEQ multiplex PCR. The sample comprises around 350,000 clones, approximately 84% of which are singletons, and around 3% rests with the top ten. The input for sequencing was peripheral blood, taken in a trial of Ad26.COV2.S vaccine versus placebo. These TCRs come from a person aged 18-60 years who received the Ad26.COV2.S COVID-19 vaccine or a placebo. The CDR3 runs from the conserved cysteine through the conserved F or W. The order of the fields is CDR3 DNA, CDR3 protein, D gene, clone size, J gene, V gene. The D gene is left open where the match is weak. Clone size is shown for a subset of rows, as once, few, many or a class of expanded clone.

cdr3_nt: TGTGCCAGCAGTTCTCCCAGGGTGGGTACGCAGTATTTT
cdr3_aa: CASSSPRVGTQYF
d_call: NA
clone_size: NA
j_call: TRBJ2-3
v_call: TRBV6-5

cdr3_nt: TGTGCCAGCAGCTTCCAGCGGGGACAGCAAGAGACCCAGTACTTC
cdr3_aa: CASSFQRGQQETQYF
d_call: NA
clone_size: NA
j_call: TRBJ2-5
v_call: TRBV7-2

cdr3_nt: TGTGCCTGGAGTCCGCTGGGGACAACGGGGGAAAAACTGTTTTTT
cdr3_aa: CAWSPLGTTGEKLFF
d_call: NA
clone_size: many
j_call: TRBJ1-4
v_call: TRBV30

cdr3_nt: TGTGCCAGCTCACCATCGGGTGAGGATGGCTACACCTTC
cdr3_aa: CASSPSGEDGYTF
d_call: NA
clone_size: NA
j_call: TRBJ1-2
v_call: TRBV18

cdr3_nt: TGTGCCAGCAGCTTAGTCCTACAGAGGGATCAGCCCCAGCATTTT
cdr3_aa: CASSLVLQRDQPQHF
d_call: NA
clone_size: few
j_call: TRBJ1-5
v_call: TRBV7-2

cdr3_nt: TGTGCCAGCAGCTCGACGCGAGGAGCAACTAATGAAAAACTGTTTTTT
cdr3_aa: CASSSTRGATNEKLFF
d_call: NA
clone_size: NA
j_call: TRBJ1-4
v_call: TRBV11-2

cdr3_nt: TGTGCCAGCAGCACGTCGTACTCCGGAGATACGCAGTATTTT
cdr3_aa: CASSTSYSGDTQYF
d_call: NA
clone_size: NA
j_call: TRBJ2-3
v_call: TRBV11-2

cdr3_nt: TGTGCCAGCAGCTTGACTAGTTTCACAGATACGCAGTATTTT
cdr3_aa: CASSLTSFTDTQYF
d_call: NA
clone_size: once
j_call: TRBJ2-3
v_call: TRBV27

cdr3_nt: TGTGCCAGCAGCCCCCCGGGACAGGGTGACGGCTACACCTTC
cdr3_aa: CASSPPGQGDGYTF
d_call: TRBD1
clone_size: NA
j_call: TRBJ1-2
v_call: TRBV7-2

cdr3_nt: TGTGCCAGCAGCGCCGGGACAGGAACCTACGAGCAGTACTTC
cdr3_aa: CASSAGTGTYEQYF
d_call: TRBD1
clone_size: NA
j_call: TRBJ2-7
v_call: TRBV9

cdr3_nt: TGCGCCAGCAGAGCCCCTCCAGTTACAGATACGCAGTATTTT
cdr3_aa: CASRAPPVTDTQYF
d_call: NA
clone_size: NA
j_call: TRBJ2-3
v_call: TRBV5-1

cdr3_nt: TGTGCCAGCAGTTGGGGCGGGGGCCCCGGCTATGAGCAGTTCTTC
cdr3_aa: CASSWGGGPGYEQFF
d_call: NA
clone_size: NA
j_call: TRBJ2-1
v_call: TRBV27

cdr3_nt: TGTGCCAGCAGCACTGACAGTTATTATGGCTACACCTTC
cdr3_aa: CASSTDSYYGYTF
d_call: NA
clone_size: NA
j_call: TRBJ1-2
v_call: TRBV7-2

cdr3_nt: TGTGCCAGCAGCCCCGGGACACTATTCTACGAGCAGTACTTC
cdr3_aa: CASSPGTLFYEQYF
d_call: NA
clone_size: NA
j_call: TRBJ2-7
v_call: TRBV27

cdr3_nt: TGTGCCAGCAGCTTCACGGCAGGGGAGCAGTTCTTC
cdr3_aa: CASSFTAGEQFF
d_call: NA
clone_size: NA
j_call: TRBJ2-1
v_call: TRBV9

cdr3_nt: TGTGCTAGCAGCCCTGGATGGGGGCCGGCTGAAAAACTGTTTTTT
cdr3_aa: CASSPGWGPAEKLFF
d_call: NA
clone_size: NA
j_call: TRBJ1-4
v_call: TRBV7-7

cdr3_nt: TGTGCCAGCAGAGCGAGGACTAGCGGGAGCTCCTACGAGCAGTACTTC
cdr3_aa: CASRARTSGSSYEQYF
d_call: TRBD2
clone_size: NA
j_call: TRBJ2-7
v_call: TRBV2

cdr3_nt: TGTGCCAGCAGCAAACCCGAAGACCCTAGCGGGTCCGCAAGACACTTC
cdr3_aa: CASSKPEDPSGSARHF
d_call: TRBD2
clone_size: NA
j_call: TRBJ2-5
v_call: TRBV7-9

cdr3_nt: TGTGCCAGCTCACCCCAGGGGGCGCAAGTGGGAAACACCATATATTTT
cdr3_aa: CASSPQGAQVGNTIYF
d_call: TRBD1
clone_size: NA
j_call: TRBJ1-3
v_call: TRBV18

cdr3_nt: TGTGCCAGCAGCCACAGAACGGGAGCGGGAGAAGGAGATACGCAGTATTTT
cdr3_aa: CASSHRTGAGEGDTQYF
d_call: TRBD2
clone_size: NA
j_call: TRBJ2-3
v_call: TRBV3-1/TRBV3-2

cdr3_nt: TGTGCCAGTGAGCTCCCCGGGGGCTACGAGCAGTACTTC
cdr3_aa: CASELPGGYEQYF
d_call: NA
clone_size: NA
j_call: TRBJ2-7
v_call: TRBV19

cdr3_nt: TGTGCCGGGAGTGTTCGGGACATTTCACCCCTCCACTTT
cdr3_aa: CAGSVRDISPLHF
d_call: NA
clone_size: once
j_call: TRBJ1-6
v_call: TRBV2